This entry concerns a single T cell receptor (beta chain). Antigen: not known. This sample stems from a study of cytomegalovirus exposure and HLA in healthy donors. Findings and limits, study-wide: Presence/absence analyses supposed approximately even sequencing depth among donors.

This CDR3 contains 13 residues. Germline CDR1 and CDR2: SNHLY and FYNNEI. V was pared by 6 bases and J by 7 bases, with 6 bases of the junction left unmatched. Amplification used 60 Vbeta primers and 13 Jbeta primers. The data were produced by immunoSEQ multiplex PCR, yet TCRdb's version contains in-frame clones alone and is incomplete. The sample lists fewer than 150,000 clones; around 81% were seen once. The V gene is TRBV2, the J gene TRBJ1-5; TRBD1 matches at 7 bases. Sequenced material: PBMCs. This sequence originates from a male donor in good health and CMV-seronegative. CDR3 sequence reads: CASRGQTRQPQHF. The CDR3 DNA reads as TGTGCCAGCAGGGGACAGACGCGGCAGCCCCAGCATTTT. Full variable domain (remainder filled in from reference TRBV2 and TRBJ1-5): EPEVTQTPSHQVTQMGQEVILRCVPISNHLYFYWYRQILGQKVEFLVSFYNNEISEKSEIFDDQFSVERPDGSNFTLKIRSTKLEDSAMYFCASRGQTRQPQHFGDGTRLSIL.